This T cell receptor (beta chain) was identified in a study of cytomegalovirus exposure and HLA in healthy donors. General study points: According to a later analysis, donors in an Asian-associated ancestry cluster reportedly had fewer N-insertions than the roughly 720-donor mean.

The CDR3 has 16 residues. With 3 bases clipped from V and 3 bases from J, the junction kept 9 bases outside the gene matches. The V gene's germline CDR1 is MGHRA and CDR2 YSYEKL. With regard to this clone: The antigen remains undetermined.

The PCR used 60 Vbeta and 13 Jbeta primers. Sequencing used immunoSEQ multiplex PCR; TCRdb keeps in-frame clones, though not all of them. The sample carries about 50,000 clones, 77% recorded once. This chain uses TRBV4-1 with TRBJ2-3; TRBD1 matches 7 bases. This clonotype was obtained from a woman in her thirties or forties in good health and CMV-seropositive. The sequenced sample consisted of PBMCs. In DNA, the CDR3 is TGCGCCAGCAGCCAGGGACAGAGCTCCTTGACAGATACGCAGTATTTT. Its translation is CASSQGQSSLTDTQYF.